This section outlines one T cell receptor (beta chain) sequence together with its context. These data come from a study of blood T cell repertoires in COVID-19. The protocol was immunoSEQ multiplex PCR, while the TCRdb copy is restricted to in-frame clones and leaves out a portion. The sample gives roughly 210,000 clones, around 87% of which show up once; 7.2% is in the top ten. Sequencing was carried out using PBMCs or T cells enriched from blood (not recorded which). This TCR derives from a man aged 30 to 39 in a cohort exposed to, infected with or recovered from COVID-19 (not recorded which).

CDR3 in DNA: TGTGCCAGCAGCTTAGTAGGAGGGTTTGGACAGCCCCAGCATTTT. Its translation: CASSLVGGFGQPQHF. V gene TRBV7-2 combines with J gene TRBJ1-5; no clear D gene. The germline CDR1 and CDR2 sequences are SGHTA and FQGNSA. CDR3 length: 15 residues. The V gene lost 1 base and the J gene lost 7 bases, with 14 bases spanning the gap.